This entry describes one TCR beta chain. Its antigen remains unknown. Germline CDR1 and CDR2: SGHAT and FQNNGV. The CDR3 has 16 amino acids. V dropped 6 bases and J dropped 2 bases, with 19 bases sitting between them. These data belong to a study of CD8+CD57+ T cells in acquired aplastic anemia. Study-wide background: CD4+ and CD8+ cells, once sorted, gave DNA averaging approximately 3 ug. Reads per healthy sample averaged about 9.8 million (CD4+) and some 12 million (CD8+). The study's findings and limits: Both patients and controls carried the same twenty-nine CD8+ CDR3 sequences.

The template for TCR beta VDJ and CDR3 sequence profiling was genomic DNA. TCRdb processed the reads anew with MiXCR; each CDR3 protein has one entry. The sample has 400,000 to 500,000 distinct CDR3 sequences, 60% to 80% seen once. This rearrangement joins TRBV11-2 to TRBJ1-1; weak D call: TRBD1 (6 bases). This receptor was obtained from a human donor in good health, serving as a control. The specimen was sorted CD4+, CD8+, or CD8+CD57+ T cells (not recorded which) from PBMCs. The CDR3 DNA sequence: TGTGCCAGCAGTGAAAGACAGGTCCCTGGAAACACTGAAGCTTTCTTT. Protein sequence: CASSERQVPGNTEAFF.